This T cell receptor beta chain emerged from a study of T cells in Graves' hyperthyroidism and ophthalmopathy. This clonotype has more than one count but fewer than ten. Just one base apart from a much larger clone, this may be a read error. Authors of the study amplified TCR beta CDR3 regions from RNA transcripts. Researchers ran a first-round RT-PCR on the TCR CDR3 using the HTBI primer set. A single record per CDR3 protein comes from TCRdb applying MiXCR to the multiplex PCR reads. This sample has more than 300,000 distinct CDR3 sequences; roughly 17% occur once, and the top ten carry roughly a third. The V and J ends lost 4 bases and 4 bases, in that order; junction bases with no gene match: 7. Germline V CDR1 and CDR2: MDHEN, SYDVKM. CDR3 length equals 17 residues.

The clonotype comes from a woman in her 30s with Graves' hyperthyroidism that later progressed to Graves' ophthalmopathy. The chain couples TRBV28 to TRBJ2-5; 15 nucleotides agree with TRBD2. Input material: blood. The CDR3 protein is CASSYYRTSGRGETQYF. DNA of the CDR3: TGTGCCAGCAGTTATTATAGGACTAGCGGGAGGGGAGAGACCCAGTACTTC.